Below, one T cell receptor (beta chain) is given with its context. The antigen is undetermined. Per the germline V gene, CDR1 is LGHNA and CDR2 is YSLEER. This CDR3 has 15 amino acids. The V gene lost 3 bases and the J gene lost 2 bases, with 12 bases spanning the gap. The assay was immunoSEQ multiplex PCR, and TCRdb's table has in-frame clones only and misses some. This table holds tens of thousands of clones, about 90% found once. This record belongs to a study of T cells in localized non-small cell lung cancer. Notes on the study in general: It remains possible that heterogeneity exists, since only one tumor region was sequenced. Median roughly 57 top-100 tumor clones were shared with paired adjacent lung.

Sequencing used peripheral blood, obtained before any cancer treatment. V usage is TRBV4-3 and J usage is TRBJ2-3; perhaps TRBD1 as D (7 bases). This receptor was taken from a woman aged 35 to 70 with stage I lung adenocarcinoma. The CDR3 spells CASSQAGQPTDTQYF. The CDR3, as DNA: TGCGCCAGCAGCCAGGCGGGACAGCCCACAGATACGCAGTATTTT.